Below, one T cell receptor (beta chain) is given with its context. Its antigen is not known. This sample was included in a study of T cells in localized non-small cell lung cancer. Sequencing used immunoSEQ multiplex PCR; TCRdb keeps in-frame clones, though not all of them. The sample shows tens of thousands of clones, more than 75% of them seen only once. Study findings and constraints: Uninvolved adjacent lung showed the highest T cell clonality, exceeding tumor.

This sequence was found in a man between 40 and 70 years old with stage I lung adenocarcinoma. The sample in question was peripheral blood, obtained before any cancer treatment.

The CDR3 bases are TGTGCCACCCTAGGACAGGGGCATGCAACTAATGAAAAACTGTTTTTT. This encodes CATLGQGHATNEKLFF. V is TRBV28 and J is TRBJ1-4, with 9 bases identical to TRBD1. The V and J ends lost 10 bases and 0 bases, in that order; junction bases with no gene match: 9. CDR1 and CDR2 (germline): MDHEN, SYDVKM. This CDR3 is built from 16 residues.